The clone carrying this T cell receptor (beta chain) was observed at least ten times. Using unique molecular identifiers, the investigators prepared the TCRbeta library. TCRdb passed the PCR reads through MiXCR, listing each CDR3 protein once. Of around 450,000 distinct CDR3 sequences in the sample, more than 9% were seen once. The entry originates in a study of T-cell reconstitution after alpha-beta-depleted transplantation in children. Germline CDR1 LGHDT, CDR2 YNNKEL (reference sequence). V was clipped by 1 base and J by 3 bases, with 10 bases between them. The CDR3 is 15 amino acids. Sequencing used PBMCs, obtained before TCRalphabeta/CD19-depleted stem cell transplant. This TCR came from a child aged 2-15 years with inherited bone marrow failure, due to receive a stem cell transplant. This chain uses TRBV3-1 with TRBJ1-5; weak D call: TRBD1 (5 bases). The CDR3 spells CASSQVWGNNQPQHF. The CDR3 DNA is TGTGCCAGCAGCCAAGTCTGGGGGAACAATCAGCCCCAGCATTTT.